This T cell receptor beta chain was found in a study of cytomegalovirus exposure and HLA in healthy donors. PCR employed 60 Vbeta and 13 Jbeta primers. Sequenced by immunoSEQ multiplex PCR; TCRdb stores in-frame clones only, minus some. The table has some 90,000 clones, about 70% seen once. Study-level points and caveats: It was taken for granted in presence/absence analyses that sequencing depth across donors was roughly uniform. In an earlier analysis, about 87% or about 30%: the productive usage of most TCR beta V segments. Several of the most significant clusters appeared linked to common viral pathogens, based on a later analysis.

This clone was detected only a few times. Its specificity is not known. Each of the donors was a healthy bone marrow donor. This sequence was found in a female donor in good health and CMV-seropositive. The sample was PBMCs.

The CDR3 DNA reads as TGTGCCAGCAGTGATTTTATTACCGGGACAGGCCTTCTAGCTTTCTTT. Protein: CASSDFITGTGLLAFF. The chain employs TRBV25-1 and TRBJ1-1; 8 positions agree with TRBD1. V gave up 3 bases and J gave up 10 bases; unmatched junction bases: 16. Germline V CDR1 and CDR2: MGHDK, SYGVNS. The CDR3 spans 16 residues. The full variable domain, its missing parts supplied by reference TRBV25-1 and TRBJ1-1, is EADIYQTPRYLVIGTGKKITLECSQTMGHDKMYWYQQDPGMELHLIHYSYGVNSTEKGDLSSESTVSRIRTEHFPLTLESARPSHTSQYLCASSDFITGTGLLAFFGQGTRLTVV.